A single T cell receptor beta chain is shown here with its context. Its specific antigen is unknown. No much larger clone exists at a distance of one base, and base qualities are not known. The entry originates in a study of blood T cell repertoires in COVID-19 (dated by TCRdb to the early 2020s). For context, the study as a whole: Samples covering the acute and convalescent phases of COVID-19 were provided by collaborators in the United States, Italy and Spain. The prospective study material was composed of cDNA or gDNA derived from T cells, B-cell-depleted T cells, or PBMCs. The repertoires were made available in a free public database intended to serve as a resource for research on the immune response to SARS-CoV-2. Where available, HLA class I and class II types were obtained from metadata supplied by the sample provider rather than from assay-based typing. The sample metadata nearly always contained a de-identified subject ID, COVID-19 status, age in years and sex. The dataset comprised deeply sampled blood TCRbeta repertoires from subjects exposed to, actively infected with, or recovered from COVID-19. The samples were drawn from two sources: the first 160 participants of the ongoing ImmuneRACE study, and over 950 subjects contributed by 6 global collaborators.

The immunoSEQ Assay, a bias-controlled multiplex PCR, was used to amplify TCRbeta CDR3 regions from genomic DNA. On the authors' methods: The number of nucleated cells in each sample was estimated by amplification of reference gene primers within the assay. Sequence reads were collapsed and filtered to measure the absolute abundance of every unique TCRbeta CDR3 rearrangement. Productive Simpson clonality was computed per sample as the square root of Simpson's diversity index over productive rearrangements. TCRdb limited this immuneACCESS table to in-frame rearrangements with V and J called. A share of clones is missing; checked studies link under half to unresolved V genes, and the rest is unexplained. For V, J and clone size, that table is used; D and trimming come from the DNA. Across this sample there are approximately 180,000 clones, with 89% seen only once. About 2.2% of the sample comes from the top ten.

Overall study results and their limits: How much clinical and demographic metadata was included differed by source and by participant, and the metadata was provided uncurated.

Participants in the prospective study were enrolled through a virtual design, were aged about 18 to 100 years, and lived in roughly 24 United States geographic areas. To assign participants to cohorts, the prospective study relied on clinical history that participants themselves reported in a screening survey and a study questionnaire. Each participant in the prospective study had whole blood, serum and a nasopharyngeal or oropharyngeal swab collected by mobile phlebotomists. Over an approximately 2-month period, participants in the prospective study had the option of providing additional blood draws and questionnaires. Prospective study blood samples were shipped either frozen or at room temperature before DNA extraction. The CDR3 contains 12 residues, cysteine and phenylalanine counted. Here the CDR3 DNA is all that survives: 36 bases in frame from base 1. Via the germline V gene (reference sequence), CDR1 is LGHDT and CDR2 YNNKEL. The V end loses 4 bases and the J end loses 1 base, and a stretch of 4 bases separates them.

Recombination connected TRBV3-1 (or the pseudogene TRBV3-2) to TRBJ1-1, with the D gene not clear enough to name. The sequenced material came from PBMCs or T cells enriched from blood (not recorded which). The receptor was derived from a woman aged 40-49 years with acute COVID-19. The DNA is TGTGCCAGCAGCCGACAGAACACTGAAGCTTTCTTT. The encoded protein is CASSRQNTEAFF.